The T cell receptor beta chain described here comes from a study of blood T cell repertoires in COVID-19. Per the study methods: By means of reference gene primer amplification, nucleated cell counts were estimated. Method: immunoSEQ multiplex PCR; TCRdb's copy keeps in-frame clones and lacks some. For V, J and clone size, that table is used; D and trimming come from the DNA. This sample has 130,000 to 150,000 clones, with 79% found just once. Trimming pared 0 bases from V and 4 bases from J, leaving 13 bases between. The CDR3 runs 16 residues. Per germline, CDR1 SGHVS and CDR2 FNYEAQ. The TCR sequence derives from a man between 60 and 75 years old with acute or convalescent COVID-19. The rearrangement uses TRBV7-6 and TRBJ2-1; D is perhaps TRBD2 (6 bases). The sample taken for sequencing was peripheral blood. The CDR3 nucleotides read TGTGCCAGCAGCTTAGCAGAGTCTAGCGCGTACAATGAGCAGTTCTTC. Protein: CASSLAESSAYNEQFF.